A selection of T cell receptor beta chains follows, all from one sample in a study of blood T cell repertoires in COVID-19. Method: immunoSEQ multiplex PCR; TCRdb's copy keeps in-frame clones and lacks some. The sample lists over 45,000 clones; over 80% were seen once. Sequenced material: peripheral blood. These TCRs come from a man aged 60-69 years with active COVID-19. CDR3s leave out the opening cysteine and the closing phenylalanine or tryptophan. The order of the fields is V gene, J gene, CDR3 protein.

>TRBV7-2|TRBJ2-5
ASSSSGTLWETQY
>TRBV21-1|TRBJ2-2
ASSKGRGQGCTGELF
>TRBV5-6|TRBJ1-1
ASSLDLGGITNTEAF
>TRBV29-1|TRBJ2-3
SVLAGTDTQY
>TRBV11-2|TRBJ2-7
ASSFGRGHSYEQY
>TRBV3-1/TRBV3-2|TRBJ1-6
ASSQYRESPLH
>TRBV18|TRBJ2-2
ASSPPDRAGGELF
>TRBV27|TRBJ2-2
ASKKLAGGTGELF
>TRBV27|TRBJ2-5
ASSLRLGRETQY
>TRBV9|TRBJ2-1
ASTTGLAVYNEQF
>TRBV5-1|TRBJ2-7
ASSLRLAGDGYEQY
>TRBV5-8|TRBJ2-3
ASSLAWQGDTDTQY
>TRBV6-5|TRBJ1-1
ASSYSPVVRTEAF
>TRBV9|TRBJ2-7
ASSPLEGLAAEQY
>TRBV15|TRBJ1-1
ATSRGLGRARLNTEAF
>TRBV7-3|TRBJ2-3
ASSSLAGSTDTQY
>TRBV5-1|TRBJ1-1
ASSLNTGTTEAF
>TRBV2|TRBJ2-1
ASKTGGPRNEQF
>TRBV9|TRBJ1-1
ASSPVITGGVRTEAF
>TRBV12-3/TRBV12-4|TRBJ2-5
ASSRGETQY
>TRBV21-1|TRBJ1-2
ASSKVGTGGSGGYT
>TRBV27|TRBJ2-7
ASSFTGRVEQY
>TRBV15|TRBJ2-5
ATSRAPGGRETQY
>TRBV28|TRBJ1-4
ASSLGEGKLF
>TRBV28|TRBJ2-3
ASSGTSGGRSTDTQY
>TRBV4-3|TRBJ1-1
ASSQGYRGSSTEAF
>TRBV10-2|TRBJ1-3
ASSERGPGQGTGNTIY
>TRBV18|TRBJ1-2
ASSPPRADYGYT
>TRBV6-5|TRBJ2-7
ASRTVSGSYEQY
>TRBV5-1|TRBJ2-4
ASSLGDRLAKNIQY
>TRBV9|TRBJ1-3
ASSAQVRGDSGNTIY
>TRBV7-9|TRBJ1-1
ASSSTGGDTEAF
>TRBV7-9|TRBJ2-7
ASSNRGGYEQY
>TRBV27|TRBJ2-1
ASSFSDSRDEQF
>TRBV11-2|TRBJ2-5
ASSLSAGARVETQY
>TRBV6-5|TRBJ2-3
ASLGLGDTQY
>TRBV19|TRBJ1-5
ASSPGTGDQPQH
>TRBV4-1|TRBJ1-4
ASSQEGQGYWEKLF
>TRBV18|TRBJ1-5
ASSQQGSNQPQH
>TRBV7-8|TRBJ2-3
ASSSRRTGGFSTDTQY
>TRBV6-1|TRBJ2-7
ASSEEAGSYEQY
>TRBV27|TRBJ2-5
ASRPQGQGGTQY
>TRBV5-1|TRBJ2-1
ASSEGQGKYNEQF
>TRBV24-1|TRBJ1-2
ATSTPGTGYGYT
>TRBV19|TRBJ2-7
ASSRQGSSYEQY
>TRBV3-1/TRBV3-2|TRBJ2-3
ASSQDISGGDTQY
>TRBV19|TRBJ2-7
ASSIDLGTERSYEQY
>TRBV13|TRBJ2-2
ASSLGLRSGELF
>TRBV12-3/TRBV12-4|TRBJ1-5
ASSRRDWQPQH
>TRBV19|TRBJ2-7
ASGRRGGTSEQY
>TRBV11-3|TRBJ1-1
ASKPIRAGGTEAF
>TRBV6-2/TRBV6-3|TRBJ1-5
ASSDPPRDRVNQPQH
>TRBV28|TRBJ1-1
ASRLGPRGNTEAF
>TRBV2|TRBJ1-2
ASSEADSLYGYT
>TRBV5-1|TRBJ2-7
ASSLGAGAYEQY
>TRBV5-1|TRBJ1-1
ASSPGQGGEAF
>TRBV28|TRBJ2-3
ASSLSISRTDTQY
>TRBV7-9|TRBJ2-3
ASSSGTETDTQY
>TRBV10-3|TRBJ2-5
ASPGQGQETQY
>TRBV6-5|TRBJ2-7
ASSYLFGTGVDEQY